This T cell receptor beta chain was obtained from a study of OX40 agonist ivuxolimab in advanced cancers. Turning to the study itself: Participants averaged approximately 60 years of age (range about 23 to 80) and were 82.7% male. Three patients got partial responses; one had hepatocellular carcinoma and two had cutaneous melanoma.

The CDR3 covers 14 residues. Trimming left V 1 base short and J 4 bases short, with 12 bases between. CDR1 SQVTM and CDR2 ANQGSEA come from the germline V gene. Study-level results: The antigen specificity of the peripheral T cells (those that were expanded) was not determined. At 0.1 to 3.0 mg/kg, CD4+ and CD8+ blood T cells expanded clonally by week 6.

On this clone: Antigen: not known.

Libraries were prepared by immunoSEQ multiplex PCR; TCRdb keeps only in-frame clonotypes and omits some of them. The table has 83,000 or so clones, 90% seen once; the top ten hold approximately 0.7%. This clonotype was sampled from an adult with an advanced solid tumor such as melanoma, head and neck, liver or kidney cancer. The V and J genes are TRBV29-1 and TRBJ2-3, with D perhaps TRBD2 (5 bases). Material: CD4+ or CD8+ T cells sorted from blood, obtained in a trial of the OX40 agonist ivuxolimab. The CDR3 DNA is TGCAGCGTTGAAGGAGGGTCCCGTGCAGATACGCAGTATTTT. Translation gives CSVEGGSRADTQYF.